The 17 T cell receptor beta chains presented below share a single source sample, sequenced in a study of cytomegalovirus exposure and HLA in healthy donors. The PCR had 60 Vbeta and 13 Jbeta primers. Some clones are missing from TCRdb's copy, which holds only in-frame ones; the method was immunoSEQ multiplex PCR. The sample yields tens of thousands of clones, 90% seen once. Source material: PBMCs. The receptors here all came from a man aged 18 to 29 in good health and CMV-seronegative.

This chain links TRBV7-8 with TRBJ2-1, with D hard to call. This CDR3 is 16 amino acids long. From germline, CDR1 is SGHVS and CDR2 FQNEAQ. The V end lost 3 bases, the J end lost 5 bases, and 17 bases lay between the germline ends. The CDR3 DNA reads TGTGCCAGCAGCTTCGAAATCCGCGGTAATAACAATGAGCAGTTCTTC. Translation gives CASSFEIRGNNNEQFF.

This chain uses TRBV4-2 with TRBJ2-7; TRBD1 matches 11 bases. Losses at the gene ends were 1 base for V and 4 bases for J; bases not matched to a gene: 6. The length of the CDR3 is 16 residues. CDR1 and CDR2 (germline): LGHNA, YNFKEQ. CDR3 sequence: CASSQAPGQGVYEQYF. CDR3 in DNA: TGTGCCAGCAGCCAAGCACCGGGACAGGGGGTGTACGAGCAGTACTTC.

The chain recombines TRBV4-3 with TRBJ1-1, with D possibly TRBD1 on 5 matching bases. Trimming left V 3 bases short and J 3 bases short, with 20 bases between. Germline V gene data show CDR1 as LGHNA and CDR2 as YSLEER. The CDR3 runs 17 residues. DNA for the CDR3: TGCGCCAGCAGCCAGGAGAGGCCCGGGACTCAATACACTGAAGCTTTCTTT. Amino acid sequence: CASSQERPGTQYTEAFF.

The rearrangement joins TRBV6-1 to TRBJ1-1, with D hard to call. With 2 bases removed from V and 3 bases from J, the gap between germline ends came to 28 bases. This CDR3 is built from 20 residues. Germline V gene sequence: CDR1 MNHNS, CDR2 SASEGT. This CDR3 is CASSERMSGNRRVRDTEAFF. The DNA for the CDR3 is TGTGCCAGCAGTGAAAGGATGAGCGGGAATCGAAGGGTAAGGGACACTGAAGCTTTCTTT.

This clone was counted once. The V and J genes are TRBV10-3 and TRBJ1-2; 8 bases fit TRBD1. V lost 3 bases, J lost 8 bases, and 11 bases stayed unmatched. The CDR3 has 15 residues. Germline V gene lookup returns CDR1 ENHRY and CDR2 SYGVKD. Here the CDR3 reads CAISEGTGAMGGYTF. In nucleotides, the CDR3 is TGTGCCATCAGTGAAGGGACAGGTGCCATGGGGGGCTACACCTTC.

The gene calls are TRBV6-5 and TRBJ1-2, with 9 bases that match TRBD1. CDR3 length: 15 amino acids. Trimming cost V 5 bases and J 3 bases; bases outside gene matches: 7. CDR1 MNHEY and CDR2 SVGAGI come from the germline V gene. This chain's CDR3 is CASSPDRGSYYGYTF. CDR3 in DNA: TGTGCCAGCAGTCCGGACAGGGGCAGTTACTATGGCTACACCTTC.

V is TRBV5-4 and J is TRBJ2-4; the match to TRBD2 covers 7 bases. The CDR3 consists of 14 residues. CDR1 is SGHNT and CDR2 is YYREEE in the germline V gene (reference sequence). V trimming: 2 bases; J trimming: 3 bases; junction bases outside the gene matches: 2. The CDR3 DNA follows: TGTGCCAGCAGCTTTGGGGGGGGCAAAAACATTCAGTACTTC. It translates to CASSFGGGKNIQYF.

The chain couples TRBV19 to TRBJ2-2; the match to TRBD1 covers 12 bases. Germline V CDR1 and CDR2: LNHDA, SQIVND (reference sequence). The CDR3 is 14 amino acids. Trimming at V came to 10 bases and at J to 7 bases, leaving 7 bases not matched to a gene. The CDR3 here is CATGTGGDHGELFF. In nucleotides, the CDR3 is TGTGCCACTGGGACAGGGGGCGATCACGGGGAGCTGTTTTTT.

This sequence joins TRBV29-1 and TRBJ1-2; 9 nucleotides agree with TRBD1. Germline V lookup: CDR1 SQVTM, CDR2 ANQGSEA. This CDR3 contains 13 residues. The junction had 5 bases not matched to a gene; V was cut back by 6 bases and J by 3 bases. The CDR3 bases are TGCAGCGTCCTGACAGGGGGAGACTATGGCTACACCTTC. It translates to CSVLTGGDYGYTF.

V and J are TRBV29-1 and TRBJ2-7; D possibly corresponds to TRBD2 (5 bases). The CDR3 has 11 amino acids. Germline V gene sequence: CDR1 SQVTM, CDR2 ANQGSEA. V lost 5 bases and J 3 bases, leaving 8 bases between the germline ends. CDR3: CSVRGIYEQYF. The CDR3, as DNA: TGCAGCGTTCGGGGAATCTACGAGCAGTACTTC.

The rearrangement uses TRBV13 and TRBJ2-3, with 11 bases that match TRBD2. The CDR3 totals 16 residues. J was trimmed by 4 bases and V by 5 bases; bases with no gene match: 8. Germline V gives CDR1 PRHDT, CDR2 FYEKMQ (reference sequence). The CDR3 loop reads CASSRTTGLAADTQYF. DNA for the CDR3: TGTGCCAGCAGCCGCACAACGGGACTAGCGGCAGATACGCAGTATTTT.

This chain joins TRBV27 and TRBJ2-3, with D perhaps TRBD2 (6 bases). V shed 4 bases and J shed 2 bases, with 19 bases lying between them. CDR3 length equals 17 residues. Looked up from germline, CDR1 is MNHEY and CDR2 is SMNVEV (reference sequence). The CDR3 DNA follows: TGTGCCAGCAGTTCAACCTTTTACGGGAGCACCACAGATACGCAGTATTTT. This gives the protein CASSSTFYGSTTDTQYF.

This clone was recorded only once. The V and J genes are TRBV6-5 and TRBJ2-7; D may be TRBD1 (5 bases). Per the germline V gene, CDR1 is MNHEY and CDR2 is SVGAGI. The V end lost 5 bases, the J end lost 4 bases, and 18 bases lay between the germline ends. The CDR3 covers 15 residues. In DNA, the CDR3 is TGTGCCAGCAGTCCAGGGCTGTCCAAGGGGTACGAGCAGTACTTC. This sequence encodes CASSPGLSKGYEQYF.

The CDR3 coding sequence is TGTGCCAGCAGTTCGATCCCACCTCGGGGCTACACCTTC. This codes for CASSSIPPRGYTF. The chain has TRBV27 and TRBJ1-2, with D hard to call. Trimming shortened V by 4 bases and J by 8 bases, and 14 bases separated the two germline ends. The CDR3 spans 13 residues. Per germline, CDR1 MNHEY and CDR2 SMNVEV (reference sequence).

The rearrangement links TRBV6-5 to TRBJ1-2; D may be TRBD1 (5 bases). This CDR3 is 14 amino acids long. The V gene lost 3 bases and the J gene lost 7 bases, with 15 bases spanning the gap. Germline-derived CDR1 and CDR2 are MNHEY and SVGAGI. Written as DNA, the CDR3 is TGTGCCAGCAGTTATGACAGCCCGTCGTCTGGCTACACCTTC. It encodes CASSYDSPSSGYTF.

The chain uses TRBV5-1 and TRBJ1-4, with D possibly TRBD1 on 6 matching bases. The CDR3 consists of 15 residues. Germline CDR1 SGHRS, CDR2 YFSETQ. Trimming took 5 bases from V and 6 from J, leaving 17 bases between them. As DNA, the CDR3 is TGCGCCAGCAGAAGGGGGACAAGGCGGGATGAAAAACTGTTTTTT. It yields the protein CASRRGTRRDEKLFF.

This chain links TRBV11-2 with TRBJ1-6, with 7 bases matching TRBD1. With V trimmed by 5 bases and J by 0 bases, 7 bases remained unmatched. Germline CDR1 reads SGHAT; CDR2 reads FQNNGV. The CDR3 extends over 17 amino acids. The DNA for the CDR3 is TGTGCCAGCAGCCTAGGGACAGCAAGCTCCTATAATTCACCCCTCCACTTT. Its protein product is CASSLGTASSYNSPLHF.